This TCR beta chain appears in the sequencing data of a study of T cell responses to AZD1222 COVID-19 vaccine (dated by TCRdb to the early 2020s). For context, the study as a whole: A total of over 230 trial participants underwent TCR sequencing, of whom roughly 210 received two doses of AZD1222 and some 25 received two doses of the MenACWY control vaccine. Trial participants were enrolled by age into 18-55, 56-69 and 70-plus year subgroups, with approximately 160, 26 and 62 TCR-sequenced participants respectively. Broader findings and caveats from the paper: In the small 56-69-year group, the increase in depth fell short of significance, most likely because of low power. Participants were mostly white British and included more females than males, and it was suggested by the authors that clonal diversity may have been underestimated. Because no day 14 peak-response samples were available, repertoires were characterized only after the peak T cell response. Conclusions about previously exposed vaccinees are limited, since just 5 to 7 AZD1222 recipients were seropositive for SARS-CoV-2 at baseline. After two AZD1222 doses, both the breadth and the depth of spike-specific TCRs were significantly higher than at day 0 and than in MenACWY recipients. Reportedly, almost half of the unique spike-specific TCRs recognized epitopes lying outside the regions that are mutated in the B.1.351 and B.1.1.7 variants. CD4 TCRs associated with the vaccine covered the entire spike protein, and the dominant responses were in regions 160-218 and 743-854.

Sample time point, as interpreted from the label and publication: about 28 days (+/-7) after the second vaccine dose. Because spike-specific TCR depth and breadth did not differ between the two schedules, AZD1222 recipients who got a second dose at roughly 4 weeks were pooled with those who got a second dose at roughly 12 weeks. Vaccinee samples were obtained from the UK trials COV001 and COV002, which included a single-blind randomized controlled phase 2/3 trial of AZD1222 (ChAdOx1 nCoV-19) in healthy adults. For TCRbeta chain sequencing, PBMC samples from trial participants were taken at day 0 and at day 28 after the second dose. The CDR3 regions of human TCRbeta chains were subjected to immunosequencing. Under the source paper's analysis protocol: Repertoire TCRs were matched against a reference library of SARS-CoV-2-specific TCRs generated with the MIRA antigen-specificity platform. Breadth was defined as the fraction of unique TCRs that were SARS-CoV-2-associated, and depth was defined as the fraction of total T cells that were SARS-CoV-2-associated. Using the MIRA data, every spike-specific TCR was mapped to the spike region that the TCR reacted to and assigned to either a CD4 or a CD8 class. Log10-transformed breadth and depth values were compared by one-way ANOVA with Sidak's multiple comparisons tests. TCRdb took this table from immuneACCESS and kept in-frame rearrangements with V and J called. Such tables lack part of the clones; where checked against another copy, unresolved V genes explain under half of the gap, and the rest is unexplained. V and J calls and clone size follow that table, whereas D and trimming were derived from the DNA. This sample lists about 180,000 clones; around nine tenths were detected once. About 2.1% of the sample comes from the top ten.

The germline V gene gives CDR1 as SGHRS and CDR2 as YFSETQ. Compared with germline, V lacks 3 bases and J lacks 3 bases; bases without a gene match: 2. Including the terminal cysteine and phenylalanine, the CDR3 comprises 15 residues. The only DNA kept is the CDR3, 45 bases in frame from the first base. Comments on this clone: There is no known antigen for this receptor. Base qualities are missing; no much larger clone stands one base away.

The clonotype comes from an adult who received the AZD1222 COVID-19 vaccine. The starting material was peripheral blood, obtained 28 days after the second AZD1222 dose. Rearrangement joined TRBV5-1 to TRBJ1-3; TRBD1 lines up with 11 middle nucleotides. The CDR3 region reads CASSSGQGDGNTIYF. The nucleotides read TGCGCCAGCAGCTCGGGACAGGGGGATGGAAACACCATATATTTT.